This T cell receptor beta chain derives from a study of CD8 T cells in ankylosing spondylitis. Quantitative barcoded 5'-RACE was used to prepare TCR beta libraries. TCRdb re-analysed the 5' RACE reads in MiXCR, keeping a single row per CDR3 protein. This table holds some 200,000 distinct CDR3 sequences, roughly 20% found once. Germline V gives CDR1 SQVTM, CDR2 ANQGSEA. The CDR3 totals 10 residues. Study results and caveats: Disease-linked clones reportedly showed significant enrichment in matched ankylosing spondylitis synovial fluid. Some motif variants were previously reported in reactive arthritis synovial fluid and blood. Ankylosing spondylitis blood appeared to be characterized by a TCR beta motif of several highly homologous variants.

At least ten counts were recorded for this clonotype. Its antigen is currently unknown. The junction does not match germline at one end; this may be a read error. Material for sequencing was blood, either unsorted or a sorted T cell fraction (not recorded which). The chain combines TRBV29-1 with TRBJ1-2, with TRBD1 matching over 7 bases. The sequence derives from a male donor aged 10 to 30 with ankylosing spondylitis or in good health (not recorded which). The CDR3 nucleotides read TGCAGCGGGGGTACAGGGGATTTCCCCTTC. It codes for CSGGTGDFPF.